Presented here are 14 T cell receptor beta chains from one specimen sequenced in a study of control samples from healthy donors and cancer patients. Sequencing was performed with immunoSEQ multiplex PCR; in TCRdb, only in-frame clones are kept and a portion is missing. The sample includes 60,000 to 80,000 clones, about 90% of them seen just once. Sequencing used blood. These receptors all stem from a woman aged 50 to 60 in good health.

The V and J genes are TRBV19 and TRBJ2-7; 10 bases agree with TRBD1. The J segment lost 6 bases and the V segment lost 6 bases, leaving 8 bases of the junction unmatched. CDR1 and CDR2 from the germline V gene are LNHDA and SQIVND (reference sequence). The CDR3 is 14 residues long. The CDR3 region is CASRGDRGYGEQYF. DNA for the CDR3: TGTGCCAGTAGAGGGGACAGGGGCTACGGCGAGCAGTACTTC. Complete variable domain (other parts from reference TRBV19 and TRBJ2-7): DGGITQSPKYLFRKEGQNVTLSCEQNLNHDAMYWYRQDPGQGLRLIYYSQIVNDFQKGDIAEGYSVSREKKESFPLTVTSAQKNPTAFYLCASRGDRGYGEQYFGPGTRLTVT.

J is TRBJ2-7 and V is TRBV12-3 or TRBV12-4, with D tentatively TRBD2 (5 bases). The CDR3 has 12 residues. Trimming took 6 bases from V and 5 from J, leaving 11 bases between them. CDR3 coding DNA: TGTGCCAGCAGGAGGGCCGCTGACGAGCAGTACTTC. Translation gives CASRRAADEQYF.

The rearrangement joins TRBV11-3 to TRBJ2-2; 13 positions agree with TRBD2. V dropped 4 bases and J dropped 3; count of bases not matched to a gene: 2. The CDR3 length is 16 residues. From germline, CDR1 is SGHNT and CDR2 YENEEA. In nucleotides, the CDR3 is TGTGCCAGCAGCTCAGGACTAGCGGGAGACACCGGGGAGCTGTTTTTT. It is translated as CASSSGLAGDTGELFF.

The chain carries TRBV28 and TRBJ1-2, with D possibly matching TRBD1 (6 bases). The V and J ends lost 5 bases and 5 bases respectively, with 12 bases between them. The germline V gene has CDR1 MDHEN and CDR2 SYDVKM. This CDR3 is 13 amino acids long. The chain's CDR3 is CASSPRGPYGYTF. CDR3 sequence (DNA): TGTGCCAGCAGTCCCAGGGGACCTTATGGCTACACCTTC.

This chain links TRBV3-1 (or the pseudogene TRBV3-2) with TRBJ2-7; D ambiguous. This CDR3 has 12 amino acids. Germline CDR1 LGHDT, CDR2 YNNKEL (reference sequence). V lost 1 base to trimming and J lost 3 bases, with 4 bases between them. In DNA, the CDR3 is TGTGCCAGCAGCCAAGTGGTCTACGAGCAGTACTTC. Translating it yields CASSQVVYEQYF.

This chain joins TRBV18 and TRBJ2-3; TRBD1 matches 11 bases. This CDR3 is 15 amino acids long. The V gene's germline CDR1 is KGHSH and CDR2 LQKENI. Trimming cost V 2 bases and J 5 bases; bases outside gene matches: 3. CDR3 protein: CASSPGQGAIDTQYF. As DNA, the CDR3 is TGTGCCAGCTCACCAGGACAGGGGGCAATAGATACGCAGTATTTT.

The chain links TRBV27 to TRBJ2-7, with 9 bases lining up with TRBD1. CDR3 length: 14 amino acids. Trimming cost V 6 bases and J 6 bases; bases outside gene matches: 9. Germline V CDR1 and CDR2: MNHEY, SMNVEV (reference sequence). For the CDR3, the DNA is TGTGCCAGCAGCGGCGGGACAGGGATTTCCGAGCAGTACTTC. This sequence encodes CASSGGTGISEQYF.

The V gene is TRBV25-1, the J gene TRBJ2-7; D remains ambiguous. The germline V and J ends were trimmed by 4 bases and 7 bases, with 11 bases remaining between them. The CDR3 spans 12 residues. CDR1 is MGHDK and CDR2 is SYGVNS in the germline V gene. CDR3 sequence: CASSGPSGEQYF. CDR3 in DNA: TGTGCCAGCAGTGGCCCGAGTGGGGAGCAGTACTTC.

The V call is TRBV4-1, the J call TRBJ1-2, with D possibly TRBD1 on 5 matching bases. V lost 2 bases and J lost 8, with 15 bases in between. Germline lookup yields CDR1 MGHRA and CDR2 YSYEKL. The CDR3 contains 14 residues. CDR3 in amino acids: CASSQRGRDGGYTF. The CDR3, as DNA: TGCGCCAGCAGCCAAAGGGGTAGGGATGGAGGCTACACCTTC.

V gene TRBV9 combines with J gene TRBJ2-3; D may match TRBD1 or TRBD2 (5 bases each). The CDR3 sequence is 15 residues long. Germline V CDR1 and CDR2: SGDLS, YYNGEE. V lost 0 bases and J 0 bases, leaving 8 bases between the germline ends. Written as DNA, the CDR3 is TGTGCCAGCAGCGTAGTGGGGGTAAGCACAGATACGCAGTATTTT. It yields the protein CASSVVGVSTDTQYF.

V gene TRBV6-5 combines with J gene TRBJ2-7; perhaps D is TRBD1 or TRBD2 (5 bases each). The CDR3 length is 12 residues. CDR1 is MNHEY and CDR2 is SVGAGI in the germline V gene. V dropped 6 bases and J dropped 5 bases, with 11 bases sitting between them. The CDR3, as DNA: TGTGCCAGCAGCTCGGGGCAACACGAGCAGTACTTC. This encodes CASSSGQHEQYF.

The chain has TRBV7-8 and TRBJ2-3; 7 nucleotides align to TRBD2. This CDR3 region has 16 residues. The germline CDR1 and CDR2 sequences are SGHVS and FQNEAQ. The junction had 10 bases not matched to a gene; V was cut back by 5 bases and J by 2 bases. CDR3 nucleotide sequence: TGTGCCAGCAGCCCTACTAGCGCTGGTATCACAGATACGCAGTATTTT. Amino acid sequence: CASSPTSAGITDTQYF.

The chain couples TRBV2 to TRBJ1-1; D not certain. V lost 7 bases and J 4 bases, leaving 19 bases between the germline ends. Germline V gives CDR1 SNHLY, CDR2 FYNNEI. There are 15 residues in the CDR3. CDR3 residues: CASTKSGMVSTEAFF. DNA for the CDR3: TGTGCCAGCACCAAATCGGGGATGGTGAGCACTGAAGCTTTCTTT.

Written as DNA, the CDR3 is TGTGCCACCGCCGGGACAGGGATCGGCAATGAGCAGTTCTTC. Protein sequence: CATAGTGIGNEQFF. The genes are TRBV24-1 and TRBJ2-1, with TRBD1 matching 9 bases. There are 14 residues in the CDR3. Germline CDR1 and CDR2: KGHDR and SFDVKD. The ends lost 9 bases at V and 6 bases at J; junction bases unmatched: 8.